The present TCR beta chain was sequenced within a study of human T cells and chemical hapten exposure. The study, taken as a whole, reports: Expanded TCRs made up significantly more big CDR3 similarity clusters than controls did.

Per germline, CDR1 MNHNY and CDR2 SVGAGI (reference sequence). The CDR3 spans 13 residues. The V end lost 8 bases, the J end lost 2 bases, and 12 bases lay between the germline ends. This clonotype was recorded many times. Its antigen is as yet unknown. Documented time point: patch test 1, 2 weeks after DPC sensitization. Treatment in this sample: therapeutic diphenylcyclopropenone sensitization with weekly scalp DPC. TCRdb recomputed calls from the RACE reads with MiXCR, one row per CDR3 protein. Of around 300,000 distinct CDR3 sequences listed, approximately 6.9% were seen once; the top ten hold around 8.4%.

The sample was whole blood, taken in connection with sensitization to the hapten diphenylcyclopropenone (DPC). The TCR comes from a woman younger than 30 with alopecia areata. Some clones in this sample may be carry-over from other donors' samples. V and J are TRBV6-6 and TRBJ2-5, with D perhaps matching TRBD1 (5 bases). The CDR3 reads CASGQQAQETQYF. For the CDR3, the DNA is TGTGCCAGCGGGCAACAGGCTCAAGAGACCCAGTACTTC.